Sequencing of this TCR beta chain was carried out in a study of radiotherapy plus CTLA-4 blockade in lung cancer. TCRdb's table, derived via immunoSEQ multiplex PCR, lists solely in-frame clones and lacks some. The data show approximately 99,000 clones, 80% to 90% seen once. CDR1 SNHLY and CDR2 FYNNEI come from the germline V gene. The CDR3 is 15 amino acids. Deletions cut 7 bases from V and 0 bases from J, with 15 bases between. Concerning this clone itself: Its target is unknown.

Study-level findings and limits: Early blood T cell clone dynamics reportedly forecast response best, with interferon-beta. Blood saw expansion of tumor-derived TCR clones after radiotherapy plus ipilimumab.

With ipilimumab providing CTLA-4 blockade, focal radiation was administered to patients who had chemo-refractory metastatic non-small-cell lung cancer. Sequences were derived from peripheral blood, sampled from a patient treated with radiotherapy plus ipilimumab. The J gene is TRBJ1-2, the V gene TRBV2; D call uncertain. This clonotype was obtained from a human donor with non-small cell lung cancer that progressed on radiotherapy plus ipilimumab. CDR3 nucleotides: TGTGCCAGCACGGCGGCCGTTGTTCCTAACTATGGCTACACCTTC. Translating gives CASTAAVVPNYGYTF. The whole variable domain, remainder taken from reference TRBV2 and TRBJ1-2, is EPEVTQTPSHQVTQMGQEVILRCVPISNHLYFYWYRQILGQKVEFLVSFYNNEISEKSEIFDDQFSVERPDGSNFTLKIRSTKLEDSAMYFCASTAAVVPNYGYTFGSGTRLTVV.